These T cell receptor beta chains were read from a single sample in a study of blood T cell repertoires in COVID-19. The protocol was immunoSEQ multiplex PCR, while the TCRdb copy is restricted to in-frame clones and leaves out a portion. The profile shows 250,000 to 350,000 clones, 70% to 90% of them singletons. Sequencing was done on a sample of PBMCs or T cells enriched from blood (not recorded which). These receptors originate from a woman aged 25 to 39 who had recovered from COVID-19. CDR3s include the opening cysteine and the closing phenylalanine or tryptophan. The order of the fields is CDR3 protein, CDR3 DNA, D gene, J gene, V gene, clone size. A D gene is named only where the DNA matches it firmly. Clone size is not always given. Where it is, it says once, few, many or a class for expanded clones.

CDR3aa: CASSLTGVSAFF
CDR3nt: TGTGCCAGCAGTCTGACAGGGGTGTCGGCTTTCTTT
d_gene: TRBD1
j_gene: TRBJ1-1
v_gene: TRBV13
abundance: few

CDR3aa: CASSEIDRGLDTQYF
CDR3nt: TGTGCCAGCAGCGAAATTGACAGGGGGTTGGATACGCAGTATTTT
d_gene: TRBD1
j_gene: TRBJ2-3
v_gene: TRBV7-2
abundance: .

CDR3aa: CASSPPGRGINGYTF
CDR3nt: TGTGCCAGCAGTCCCCCGGGGCGGGGTATTAATGGCTACACCTTC
d_gene: .
j_gene: TRBJ1-2
v_gene: TRBV6-5
abundance: .

CDR3aa: CASSPWGGAYNSPLHF
CDR3nt: TGTGCCAGCAGCCCCTGGGGGGGCGCCTATAATTCACCCCTCCACTTT
d_gene: .
j_gene: TRBJ1-6
v_gene: TRBV3-1/TRBV3-2
abundance: .

CDR3aa: CASSIGWSGTGGAGTLGTEAFF
CDR3nt: TGTGCCAGTAGTATTGGATGGTCCGGGACAGGGGGCGCCGGGACCCTGGGCACTGAAGCTTTCTTT
d_gene: TRBD1
j_gene: TRBJ1-1
v_gene: TRBV19
abundance: .

CDR3aa: CAWSAPGGVNQPQHF
CDR3nt: TGTGCCTGGAGCGCCCCAGGGGGCGTCAATCAGCCCCAGCATTTT
d_gene: TRBD1
j_gene: TRBJ1-5
v_gene: TRBV30
abundance: .

CDR3aa: CASSPPARAGNGYTF
CDR3nt: TGTGCCAGCTCACCACCAGCCAGGGCTGGTAATGGCTACACCTTC
d_gene: .
j_gene: TRBJ1-2
v_gene: TRBV18
abundance: once

CDR3aa: CANARGTGELFF
CDR3nt: TGTGCCAACGCCAGGGGTACCGGGGAGCTGTTTTTT
d_gene: .
j_gene: TRBJ2-2
v_gene: TRBV12-3/TRBV12-4
abundance: .

CDR3aa: CASTLTGATDTQYF
CDR3nt: TGTGCCAGCACCCTGACAGGGGCCACAGATACGCAGTATTTT
d_gene: TRBD1
j_gene: TRBJ2-3
v_gene: TRBV7-9
abundance: once

CDR3aa: CASGLLGTVSNEKLFF
CDR3nt: TGTGCTAGTGGACTTCTGGGGACAGTCTCTAATGAAAAACTGTTTTTT
d_gene: TRBD1
j_gene: TRBJ1-4
v_gene: TRBV12-5
abundance: once

CDR3aa: CASSLGLRGSFTDTQYF
CDR3nt: TGTGCCAGCAGCTTAGGGTTGCGGGGGTCCTTCACAGATACGCAGTATTTT
d_gene: TRBD2
j_gene: TRBJ2-3
v_gene: TRBV7-3
abundance: .

CDR3aa: CASSLGGFSNQPQHF
CDR3nt: TGTGCCAGCAGCTTGGGGGGCTTTAGCAATCAGCCCCAGCATTTT
d_gene: .
j_gene: TRBJ1-5
v_gene: TRBV5-5
abundance: .

CDR3aa: CASSRQGRNGYTF
CDR3nt: TGTGCCAGCAGCCGACAGGGCAGAAATGGCTACACCTTC
d_gene: TRBD1
j_gene: TRBJ1-2
v_gene: TRBV12-3/TRBV12-4
abundance: .

CDR3aa: CASSGAEGLAGGTDTQYF
CDR3nt: TGCGCCAGCAGTGGGGCAGAGGGACTAGCGGGGGGCACAGATACGCAGTATTTT
d_gene: TRBD2
j_gene: TRBJ2-3
v_gene: TRBV10-2
abundance: .

CDR3aa: CASGLVGQGIPLNTEAFF
CDR3nt: TGTGCTAGTGGTTTGGTGGGACAGGGGATACCCCTGAACACTGAAGCTTTCTTT
d_gene: TRBD1
j_gene: TRBJ1-1
v_gene: TRBV12-5
abundance: once

CDR3aa: CASSLGPPAVFSGGGDTQYF
CDR3nt: TGTGCCAGCAGTTTAGGACCGCCCGCAGTCTTTTCGGGGGGAGGCGATACGCAGTATTTT
d_gene: TRBD2
j_gene: TRBJ2-3
v_gene: TRBV27
abundance: .

CDR3aa: CATSDLPRGEQFF
CDR3nt: TGTGCCACCAGTGATCTACCTAGGGGGGAGCAGTTCTTC
d_gene: .
j_gene: TRBJ2-1
v_gene: TRBV24-1
abundance: .

CDR3aa: CATGDDSGTGELFF
CDR3nt: TGTGCCACCGGAGACGACAGTGGCACCGGGGAGCTGTTTTTT
d_gene: .
j_gene: TRBJ2-2
v_gene: TRBV24-1
abundance: once

CDR3aa: CASSLDATAFTGELFF
CDR3nt: TGCGCCAGCAGCTTAGATGCGACTGCTTTCACCGGGGAGCTGTTTTTT
d_gene: .
j_gene: TRBJ2-2
v_gene: TRBV5-1
abundance: .

CDR3aa: CASKKDRGASGYTF
CDR3nt: TGCGCCAGCAAGAAGGACAGGGGGGCCTCTGGCTACACCTTC
d_gene: TRBD1
j_gene: TRBJ1-2
v_gene: TRBV10-1
abundance: .